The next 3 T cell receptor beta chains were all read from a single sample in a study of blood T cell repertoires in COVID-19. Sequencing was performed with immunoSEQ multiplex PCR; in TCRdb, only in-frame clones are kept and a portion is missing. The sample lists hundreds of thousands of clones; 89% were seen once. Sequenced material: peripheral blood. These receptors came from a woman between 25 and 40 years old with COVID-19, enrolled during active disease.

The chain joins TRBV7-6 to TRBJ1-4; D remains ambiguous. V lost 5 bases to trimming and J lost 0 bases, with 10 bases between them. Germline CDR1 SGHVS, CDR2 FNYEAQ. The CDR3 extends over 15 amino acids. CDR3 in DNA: TGTGCCAGCAGCGCGCAACAGTCAACTAATGAAAAACTGTTTTTT. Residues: CASSAQQSTNEKLFF.

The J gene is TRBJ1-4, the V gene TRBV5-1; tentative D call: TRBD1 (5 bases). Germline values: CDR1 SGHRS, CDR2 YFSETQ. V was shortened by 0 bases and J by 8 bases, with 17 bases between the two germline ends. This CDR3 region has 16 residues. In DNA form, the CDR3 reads TGCGCCAGCAGCTTGGGGCTGCTGGGGCGGGGGGAAAAACTGTTTTTT. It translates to CASSLGLLGRGEKLFF.

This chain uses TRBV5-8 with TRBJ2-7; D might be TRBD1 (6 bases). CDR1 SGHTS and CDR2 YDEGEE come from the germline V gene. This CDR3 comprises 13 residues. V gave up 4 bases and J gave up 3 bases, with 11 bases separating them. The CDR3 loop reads CASSPRTDYEQYF. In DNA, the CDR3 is TGTGCCAGCAGCCCCAGGACAGACTACGAGCAGTACTTC.